This T cell receptor (beta chain) was sequenced during a study of blood T cells in healthy people across ages. Findings and limits, study-wide: Both higher diversity and more naive CD4+ cells marked long-lived donors when set against aged donors.

Regarding this clonotype: Its antigen is not identified.

Through a sample-barcoded 5' primer and a J-beta primer mix, a second PCR was run for roughly 7 to 12 cycles. TCRdb re-analysed the 5' RACE reads in MiXCR, keeping a single row per CDR3 protein. The sample lists roughly 930,000 distinct CDR3 sequences; 48% were seen once. The CDR3 has 15 residues. Germline V CDR1 and CDR2: SGDLS, YYNGEE. V lost 4 bases, J lost 4 bases, and 7 bases stayed unmatched. Sample: blood. V usage is TRBV9 and J usage is TRBJ2-1, with 8 bases that match TRBD2. This receptor was taken from a man younger than 45 in good health. The chain's CDR3 is CASSSPTSVYNEQFF. The CDR3 nucleotides are TGTGCCAGCAGCTCCCCGACTAGCGTTTACAATGAGCAGTTCTTC.